The source of this TCR beta chain is a study of tumor-infiltrating lymphocytes in oesophageal squamous cell carcinoma. The germline V gene has CDR1 SEHNR and CDR2 FQNEAQ (reference sequence). The germline V and J ends were trimmed by 2 bases and 0 bases, with 14 bases remaining between them. The CDR3 loop spans 17 amino acids. TCRdb processed the PCR reads anew with MiXCR; each CDR3 protein has one entry. The table includes over 12,000 distinct CDR3 sequences, approximately 45% detected once. The TCR originated in a male donor with esophageal squamous cell carcinoma. This sequence joins TRBV7-9 and TRBJ2-1, with D tentatively TRBD1 or TRBD2 (6 bases each). Sequencing input: blood. The CDR3 loop is CASSLLRGAGSYNEQFF. Written as DNA, the CDR3 is TGTGCCAGCAGCTTACTAAGGGGGGCAGGCTCCTACAATGAGCAGTTCTTC.